The T cell receptor beta chain described here comes from a study of regulatory T cells in long-lasting Graves disease. Investigators prepared the TCR beta libraries by applying iRepertoire HTBI primers and Arm-PCR of CDR3 regions. Via MiXCR, TCRdb re-called the multiplex PCR reads, giving one row per CDR3 protein. The data show around 480,000 distinct CDR3 sequences, about 16% seen once. CDR3 length: 17 residues. J gave up 6 bases and V 7 bases, and 16 bases lay outside the gene matches. This clonotype came up many times. The sample's time point: newly diagnosed GD, antithyroid drugs for less than 3 months. TCR sequences were obtained from RNA taken from PBMCs. This sample also appeared in a second study, on T cells in Graves' hyperthyroidism and ophthalmopathy.

Sequencing used peripheral blood mononuclear cells (PBMCs), obtained at new diagnosis, from a patient treated with antithyroid drugs. J is TRBJ2-2 and V is TRBV12-3 or TRBV12-4; 8 nucleotides line up with TRBD1. The receptor was isolated from a man between 40 and 49 years old with Graves disease. In DNA, the CDR3 is TGTGCCAGCACCCAACCTGGATCTCAGGGGGCAGCCGGGGAGCTGTTTTTT. Protein: CASTQPGSQGAAGELFF.